The present entry profiles one TCR beta chain with its context. Its specificity is not known. The data are from a study of CXCR3-negative and CXCR3-positive naive CD8 T cells. Whole-study context: Per library, roughly 1.5 +/- 0.3 million reads; some 140 million TRB reads overall.

Study-level points and caveats: Naive subsets had comparable surface CD5, so TRB CDR3 properties gauged TCR strength. Naive cells positive for CXCR3 carried more hydrophobic TRB CDR3s than CXCR3-negative ones.

Germline values: CDR1 MDHEN, CDR2 SYDVKM. CDR3 length: 17 residues. The libraries of TRB cDNA were constructed through 5' RACE using UMI labels. One entry per CDR3 protein, without DNA, is what TCRdb gives after re-calling the 5' RACE reads. This sample's clone table lists approximately 66,000 distinct CDR3 sequences. The rearrangement uses TRBV28 and TRBJ1-1; without DNA, the TCRdb call of TRBD1 cannot be checked. The TCR comes from a human donor in good health. Some clones in this sample may be carry-over from other donors' samples. Material: naive CXCR3- CD8+ T cells from blood. Noted subset: CD45RO-CCR7+CD27+CD95- naive CD8+ T cells lacking CXCR3 (TNR3-). CDR3 region: CASSPPPLSLGNTEAFF.